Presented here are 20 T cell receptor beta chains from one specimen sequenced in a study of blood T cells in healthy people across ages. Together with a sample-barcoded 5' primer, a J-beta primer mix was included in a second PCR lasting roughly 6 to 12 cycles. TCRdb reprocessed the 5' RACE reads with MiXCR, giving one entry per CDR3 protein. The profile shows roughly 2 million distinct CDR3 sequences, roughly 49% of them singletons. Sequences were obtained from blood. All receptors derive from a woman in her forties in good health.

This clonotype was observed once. Here the CDR3 reads CASTISGGPYFSYEQYF. The CDR3 DNA follows: TGTGCCAGCACTATAAGCGGGGGGCCTTATTTCTCCTACGAGCAGTACTTC. The chain couples TRBV28 to TRBJ2-7; TRBD2 agrees at 9 bases. The V gene end was trimmed by 7 bases and the J gene end by 0 bases; junction bases not matched to a gene: 13. Germline values: CDR1 MDHEN, CDR2 SYDVKM. This CDR3 has 17 residues.

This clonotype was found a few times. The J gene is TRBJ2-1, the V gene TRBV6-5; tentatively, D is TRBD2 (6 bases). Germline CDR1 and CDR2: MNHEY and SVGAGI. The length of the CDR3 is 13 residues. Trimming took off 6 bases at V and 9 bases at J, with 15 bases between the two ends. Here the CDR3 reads CASSARRDSEQFF. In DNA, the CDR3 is TGTGCCAGCAGCGCGAGGAGGGACTCTGAGCAGTTCTTC.

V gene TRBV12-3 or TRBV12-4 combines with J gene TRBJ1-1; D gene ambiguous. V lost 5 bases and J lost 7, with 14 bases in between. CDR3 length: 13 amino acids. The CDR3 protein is CASSNPLGFEAFF. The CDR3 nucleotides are TGTGCCAGCAGTAACCCCCTAGGGTTTGAAGCTTTCTTT.

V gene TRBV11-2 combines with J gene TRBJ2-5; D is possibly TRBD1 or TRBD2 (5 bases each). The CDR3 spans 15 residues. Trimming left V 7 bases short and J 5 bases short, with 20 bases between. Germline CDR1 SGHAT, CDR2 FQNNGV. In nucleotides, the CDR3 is TGTGCCAGCACCTCTACGATGACCGGGGCGGAGACCCAGTACTTC. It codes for CASTSTMTGAETQYF. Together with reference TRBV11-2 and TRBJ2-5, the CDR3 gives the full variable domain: EAGVAQSPRYKIIEKRQSVAFWCNPISGHATLYWYQQILGQGPKLLIQFQNNGVVDDSQLPKDRFSAERLKGVDSTLKIQPAKLEDSAVYLCASTSTMTGAETQYFGPGTRLLVL.

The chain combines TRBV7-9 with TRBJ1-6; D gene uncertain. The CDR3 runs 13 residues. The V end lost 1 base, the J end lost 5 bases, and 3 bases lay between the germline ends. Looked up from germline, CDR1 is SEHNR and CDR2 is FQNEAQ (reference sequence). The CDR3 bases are TGTGCCAGCAGCTTAGGCCATAATTCACCCCTCCACTTT. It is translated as CASSLGHNSPLHF.

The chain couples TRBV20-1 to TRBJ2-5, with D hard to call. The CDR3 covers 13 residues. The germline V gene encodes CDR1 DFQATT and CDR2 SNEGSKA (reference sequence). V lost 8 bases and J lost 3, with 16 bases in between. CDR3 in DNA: TGCAGTCCATATTGGGCTCAAGAAGAGACCCAGTACTTC. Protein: CSPYWAQEETQYF.

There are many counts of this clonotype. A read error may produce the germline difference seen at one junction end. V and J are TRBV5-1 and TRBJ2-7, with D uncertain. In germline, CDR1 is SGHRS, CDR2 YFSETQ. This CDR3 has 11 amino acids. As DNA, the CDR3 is TGTGCCAGCAGCTTAGACGGCGAGCAGTACTTC. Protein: CASSLDGEQYF.

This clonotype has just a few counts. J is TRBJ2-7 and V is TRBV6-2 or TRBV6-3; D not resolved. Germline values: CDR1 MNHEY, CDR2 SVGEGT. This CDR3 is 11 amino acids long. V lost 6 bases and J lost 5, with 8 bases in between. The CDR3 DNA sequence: TGTGCCAGCAGCGTATCCCACGAGCAGTACTTC. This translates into CASSVSHEQYF.

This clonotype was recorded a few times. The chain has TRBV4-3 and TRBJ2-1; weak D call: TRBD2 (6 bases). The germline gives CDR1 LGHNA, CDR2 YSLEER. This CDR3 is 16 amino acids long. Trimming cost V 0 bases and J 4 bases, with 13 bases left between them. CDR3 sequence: CASSQDRGVEYNEQFF. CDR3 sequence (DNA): TGCGCCAGCAGCCAAGATCGCGGGGTTGAGTACAATGAGCAGTTCTTC.

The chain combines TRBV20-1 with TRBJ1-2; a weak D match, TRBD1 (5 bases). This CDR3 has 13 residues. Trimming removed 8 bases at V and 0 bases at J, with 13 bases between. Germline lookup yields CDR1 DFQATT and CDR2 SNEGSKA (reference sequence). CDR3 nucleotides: TGCAGTCCCCTAGGGGTAACTAACTATGGCTACACCTTC. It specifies CSPLGVTNYGYTF.

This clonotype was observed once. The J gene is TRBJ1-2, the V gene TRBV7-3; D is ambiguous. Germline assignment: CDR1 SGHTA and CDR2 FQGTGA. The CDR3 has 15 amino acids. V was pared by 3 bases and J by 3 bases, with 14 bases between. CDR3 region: CASSFGRGFDYGYTF. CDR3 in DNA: TGTGCCAGCAGCTTCGGGCGGGGTTTCGACTATGGCTACACCTTC.

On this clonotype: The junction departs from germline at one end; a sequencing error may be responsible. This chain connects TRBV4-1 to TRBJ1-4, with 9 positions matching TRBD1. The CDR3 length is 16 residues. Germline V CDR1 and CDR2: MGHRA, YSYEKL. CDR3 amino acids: CAGSPGPGQGNEKLFF. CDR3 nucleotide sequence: TGCGCCGGCAGCCCCGGGCCGGGACAGGGAAATGAAAAACTGTTTTTT.

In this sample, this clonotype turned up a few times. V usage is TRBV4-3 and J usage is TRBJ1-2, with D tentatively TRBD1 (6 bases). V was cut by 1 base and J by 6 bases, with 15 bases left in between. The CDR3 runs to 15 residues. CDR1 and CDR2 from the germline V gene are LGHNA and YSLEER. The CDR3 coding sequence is TGCGCCAGCAGCCAAGGTCCAGGGGACCTCGATGGCTACACCTTC. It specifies CASSQGPGDLDGYTF.

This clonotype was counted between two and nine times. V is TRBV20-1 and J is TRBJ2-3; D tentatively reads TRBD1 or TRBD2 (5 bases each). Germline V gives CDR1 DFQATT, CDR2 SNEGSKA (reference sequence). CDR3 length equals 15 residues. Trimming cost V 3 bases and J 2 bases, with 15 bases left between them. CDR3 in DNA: TGCAGTGCTAGTCCCTTCAGGGAGCTCACAGATACGCAGTATTTT. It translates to CSASPFRELTDTQYF.

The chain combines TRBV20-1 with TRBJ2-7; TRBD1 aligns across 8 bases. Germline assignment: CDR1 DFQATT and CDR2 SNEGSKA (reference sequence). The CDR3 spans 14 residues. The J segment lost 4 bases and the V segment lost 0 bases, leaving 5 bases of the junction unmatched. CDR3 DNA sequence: TGCAGTGCTAGAGATGTCAGGGGGCTATACGAGCAGTACTTC. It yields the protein CSARDVRGLYEQYF.

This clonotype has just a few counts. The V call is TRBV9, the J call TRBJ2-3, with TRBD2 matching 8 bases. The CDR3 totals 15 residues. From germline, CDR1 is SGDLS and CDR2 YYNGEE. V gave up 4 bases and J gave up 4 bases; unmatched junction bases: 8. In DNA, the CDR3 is TGTGCCAGCAGCTTCGGGGGGGCTCACGCAGATACGCAGTATTTT. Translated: CASSFGGAHADTQYF. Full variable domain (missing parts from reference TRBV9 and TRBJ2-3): DSGVTQTPKHLITATGQRVTLRCSPRSGDLSVYWYQQSLDQGLQFLIQYYNGEERAKGNILERFSAQQFPDLHSELNLSSLELGDSALYFCASSFGGAHADTQYFGPGTRLTVL.

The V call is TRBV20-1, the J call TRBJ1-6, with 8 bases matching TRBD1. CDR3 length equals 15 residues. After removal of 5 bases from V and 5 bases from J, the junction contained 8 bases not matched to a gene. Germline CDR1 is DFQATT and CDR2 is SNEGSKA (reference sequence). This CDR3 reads CSAPDWTGNNSPLHF. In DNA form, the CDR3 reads TGCAGTGCTCCCGACTGGACAGGGAATAATTCACCCCTCCACTTT.

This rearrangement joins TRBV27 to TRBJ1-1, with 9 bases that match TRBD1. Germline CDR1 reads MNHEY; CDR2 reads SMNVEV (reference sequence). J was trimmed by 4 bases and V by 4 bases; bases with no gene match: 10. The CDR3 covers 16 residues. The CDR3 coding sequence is TGTGCCAGCAGTTCAACTACAGGGGGCAGTGGCACTGAAGCTTTCTTT. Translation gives CASSSTTGGSGTEAFF.

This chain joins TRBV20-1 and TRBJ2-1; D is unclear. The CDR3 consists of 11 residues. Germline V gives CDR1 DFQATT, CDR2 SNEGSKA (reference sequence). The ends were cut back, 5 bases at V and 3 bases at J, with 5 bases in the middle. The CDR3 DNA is TGCAGTGCTTTATTCTACAATGAGCAGTTCTTC. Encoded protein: CSALFYNEQFF.

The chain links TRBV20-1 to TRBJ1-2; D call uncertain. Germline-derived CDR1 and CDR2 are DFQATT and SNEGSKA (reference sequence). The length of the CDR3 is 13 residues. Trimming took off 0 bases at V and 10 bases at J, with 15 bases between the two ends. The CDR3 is CSARDSLGLYYTF. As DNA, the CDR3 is TGCAGTGCTAGAGATTCCCTCGGCTTGTACTACACCTTC.